This TCR beta chain was identified during a study of metastatic and nonmetastatic thyroid tumors. Study information: Blood and tumor or nodule tissue repertoires from malignant and benign thyroid patients were compared.

Judged by abundance, this clone is medium-sized (0.01 to 0.1%). The CDR3 sequence is 12 residues long. V lost 6 bases to trimming and J lost 6 bases; unmatched junction nucleotides: 4. Germline CDR1 reads DFQATT; CDR2 reads SNEGSKA (reference sequence). Not a single patient had been given any form of treatment at any point before undergoing thyroid surgery. TCRdb re-clonotyped the PCR reads via MiXCR. The sample yields about 64,000 clones, around 15% seen once. The receptor was derived from a male donor with papillary thyroid cancer or a benign thyroid nodule (not recorded which). Some clones in this sample may be carry-over from other donors' samples. This sequence joins TRBV20-1 and TRBJ1-2; 10 bases map to TRBD1. The sequencing input was blood. In DNA form, the CDR3 reads TGCAGTGCCTCGGGACAGGGGAATGGCTACACCTTC. Encoded protein: CSASGQGNGYTF.